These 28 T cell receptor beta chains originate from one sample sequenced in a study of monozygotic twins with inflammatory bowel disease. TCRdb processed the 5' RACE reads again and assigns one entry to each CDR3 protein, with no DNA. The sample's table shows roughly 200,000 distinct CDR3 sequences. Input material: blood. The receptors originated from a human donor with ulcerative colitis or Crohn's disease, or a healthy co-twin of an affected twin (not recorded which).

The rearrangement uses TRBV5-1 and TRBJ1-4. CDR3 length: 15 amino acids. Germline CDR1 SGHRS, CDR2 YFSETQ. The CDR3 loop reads CASSYGPKDNEKLFF.

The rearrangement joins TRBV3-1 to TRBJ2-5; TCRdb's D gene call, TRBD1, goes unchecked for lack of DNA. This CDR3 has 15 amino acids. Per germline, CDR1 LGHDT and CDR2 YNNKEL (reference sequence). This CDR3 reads CASSLRQGQGETQYF.

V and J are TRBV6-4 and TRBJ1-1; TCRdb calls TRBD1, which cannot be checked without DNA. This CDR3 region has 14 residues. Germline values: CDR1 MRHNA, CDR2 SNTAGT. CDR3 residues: CASSDSPTGVVAFF.

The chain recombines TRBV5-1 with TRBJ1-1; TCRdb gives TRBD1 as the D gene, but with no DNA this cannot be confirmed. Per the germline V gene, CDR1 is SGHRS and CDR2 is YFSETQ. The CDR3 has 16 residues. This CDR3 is CASSPANGQMNTEAFF.

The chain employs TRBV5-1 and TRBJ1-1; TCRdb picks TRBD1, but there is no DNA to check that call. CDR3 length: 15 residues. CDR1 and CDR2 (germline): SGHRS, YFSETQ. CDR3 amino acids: CASSSVPGEGTEAFF.

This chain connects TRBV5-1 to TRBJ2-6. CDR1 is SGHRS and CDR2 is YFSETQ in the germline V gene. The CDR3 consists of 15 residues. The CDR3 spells CASSLESSRANVLTF. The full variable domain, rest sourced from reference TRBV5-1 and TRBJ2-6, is KAGVTQTPRYLIKTRGQQVTLSCSPISGHRSVSWYQQTPGQGLQFLFEYFSETQRNKGNFPGRFSGRQFSNSRSEMNVSTLELGDSALYLCASSLESSRANVLTFGAGSRLTVL.

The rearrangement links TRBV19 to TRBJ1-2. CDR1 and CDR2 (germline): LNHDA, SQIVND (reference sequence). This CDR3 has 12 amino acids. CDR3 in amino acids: CASSPESYGYTF.

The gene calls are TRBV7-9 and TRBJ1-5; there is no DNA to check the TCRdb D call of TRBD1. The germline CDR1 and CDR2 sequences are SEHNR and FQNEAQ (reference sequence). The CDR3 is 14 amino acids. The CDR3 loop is CASSSEGRNQPQHF. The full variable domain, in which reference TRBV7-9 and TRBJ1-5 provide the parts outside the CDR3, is DTGVSQNPRHKITKRGQNVTFRCDPISEHNRLYWYRQTLGQGPEFLTYFQNEAQLEKSRLLSDRFSAERPKGSFSTLEIQRTEQGDSAMYLCASSSEGRNQPQHFGDGTRLSIL.

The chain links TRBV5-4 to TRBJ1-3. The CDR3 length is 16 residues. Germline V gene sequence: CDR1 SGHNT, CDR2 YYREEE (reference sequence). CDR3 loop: CASSLAAGRLGNTIYF.

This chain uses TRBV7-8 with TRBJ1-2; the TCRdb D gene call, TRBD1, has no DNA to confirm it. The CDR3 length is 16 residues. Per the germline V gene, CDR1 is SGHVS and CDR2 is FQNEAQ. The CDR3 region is CASSPRGGRANYGYTF.

The CDR3 is CASSFYRYQETQYF. The chain is built from TRBV5-5 and TRBJ2-5. The CDR3 totals 14 residues. Germline V gives CDR1 SGHKS, CDR2 YYEKEE (reference sequence).

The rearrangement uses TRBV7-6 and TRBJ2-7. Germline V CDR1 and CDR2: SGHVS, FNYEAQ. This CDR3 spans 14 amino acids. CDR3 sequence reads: CASSLEGAPYEQYF.

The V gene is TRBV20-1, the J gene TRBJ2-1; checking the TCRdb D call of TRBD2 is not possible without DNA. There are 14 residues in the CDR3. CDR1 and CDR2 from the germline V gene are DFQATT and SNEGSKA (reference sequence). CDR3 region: CSARLAGGGDEQFF.

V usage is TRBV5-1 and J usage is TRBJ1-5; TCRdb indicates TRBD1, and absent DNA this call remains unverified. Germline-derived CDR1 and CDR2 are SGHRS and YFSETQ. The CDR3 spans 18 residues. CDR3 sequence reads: CASSPTPTGTGGDQPQHF. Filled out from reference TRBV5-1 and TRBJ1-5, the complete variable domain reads KAGVTQTPRYLIKTRGQQVTLSCSPISGHRSVSWYQQTPGQGLQFLFEYFSETQRNKGNFPGRFSGRQFSNSRSEMNVSTLELGDSALYLCASSPTPTGTGGDQPQHFGDGTRLSIL.

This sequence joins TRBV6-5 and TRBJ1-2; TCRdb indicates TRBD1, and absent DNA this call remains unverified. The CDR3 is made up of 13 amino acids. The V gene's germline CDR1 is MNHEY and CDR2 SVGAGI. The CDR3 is CASRPTGNYGYTF.

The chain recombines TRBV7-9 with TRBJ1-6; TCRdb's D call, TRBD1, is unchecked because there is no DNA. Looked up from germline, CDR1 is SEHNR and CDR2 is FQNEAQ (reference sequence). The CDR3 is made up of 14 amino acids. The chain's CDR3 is CASSRDRVGSPLHF.

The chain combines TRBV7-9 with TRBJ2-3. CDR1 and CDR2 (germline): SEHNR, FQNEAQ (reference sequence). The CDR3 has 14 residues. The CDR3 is CASRLASSTDTQYF.

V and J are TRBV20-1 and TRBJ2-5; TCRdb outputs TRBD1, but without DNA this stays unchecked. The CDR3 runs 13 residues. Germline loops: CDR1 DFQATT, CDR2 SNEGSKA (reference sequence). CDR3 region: CSASRGGRQTQYF.

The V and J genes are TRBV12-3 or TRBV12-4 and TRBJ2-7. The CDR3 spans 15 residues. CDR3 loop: CASSTRQDRENEQYF.

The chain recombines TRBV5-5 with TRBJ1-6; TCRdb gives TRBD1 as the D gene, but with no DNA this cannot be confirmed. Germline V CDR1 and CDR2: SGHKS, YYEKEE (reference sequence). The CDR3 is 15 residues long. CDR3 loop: CASSLGSSGNSPLHF.

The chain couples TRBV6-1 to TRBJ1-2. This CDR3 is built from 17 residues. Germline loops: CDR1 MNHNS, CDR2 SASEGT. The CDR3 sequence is CASSEANRPNLGYGYTF.

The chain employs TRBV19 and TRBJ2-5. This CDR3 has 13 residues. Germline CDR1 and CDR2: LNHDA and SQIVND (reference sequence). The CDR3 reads CASSISRGETQYF.

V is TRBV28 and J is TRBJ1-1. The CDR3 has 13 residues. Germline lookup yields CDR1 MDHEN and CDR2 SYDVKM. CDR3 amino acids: CASSARGVIEAFF.

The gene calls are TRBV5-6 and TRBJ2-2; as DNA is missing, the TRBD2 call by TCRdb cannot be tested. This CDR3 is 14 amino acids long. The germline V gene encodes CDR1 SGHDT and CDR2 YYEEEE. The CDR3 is CASSLAIVAGELFF.

CDR3 loop: CSARDEAGALLDEQYF. This chain connects TRBV20-1 to TRBJ2-7; TCRdb designates TRBD2, a call that cannot be tested without DNA. CDR3 length: 16 amino acids. Germline V gene data show CDR1 as DFQATT and CDR2 as SNEGSKA (reference sequence).

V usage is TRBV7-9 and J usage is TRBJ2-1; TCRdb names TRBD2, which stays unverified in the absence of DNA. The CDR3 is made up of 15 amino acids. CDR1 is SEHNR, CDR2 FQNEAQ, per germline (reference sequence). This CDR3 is CASSLALGGQGEQFF.

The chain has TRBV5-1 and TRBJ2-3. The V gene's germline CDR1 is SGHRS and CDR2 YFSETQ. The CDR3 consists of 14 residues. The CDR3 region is CASKSQPSTDTQYF.

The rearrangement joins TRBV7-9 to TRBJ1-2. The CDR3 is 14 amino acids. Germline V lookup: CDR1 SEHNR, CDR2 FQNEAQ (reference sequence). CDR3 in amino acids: CASRDGRSNYGYTF.